Listed here is a single TCR beta chain. The target antigen is unknown. This entry belongs to a study of T cells in localized non-small cell lung cancer. Using immunoSEQ multiplex PCR, the repertoire was profiled, and TCRdb retains in-frame clones only, with some absent. The table has over 45,000 clones, approximately 90% seen once. The study's findings and limits: Blood T cell density predicted longer survival; adjacent-lung clonality, shorter. Paired adjacent lung recovered a median around 52 of the top 100 tumor clones. The highest T cell clonality was in uninvolved adjacent lung, above tumor.

This receptor was identified in a man aged 35-75 years with stage I squamous cell lung carcinoma. The sample consisted of peripheral blood, taken before any cancer treatment.

CDR3 sequence: CAWSVEGNQPQHF. Here the CDR3 DNA reads TGTGCCTGGAGTGTCGAAGGAAATCAGCCCCAGCATTTT. The gene calls are TRBV30 and TRBJ1-5; D not resolved. The CDR3 loop spans 13 amino acids. V lost 0 bases to trimming and J lost 4 bases, with 7 bases between them. Per the germline V gene, CDR1 is GTSNPN and CDR2 is SVGIG (reference sequence).